This T cell receptor (beta chain) was obtained from a study of post-analysis software for immune sequencing data. Study results and limitations: Four or five TRBV segments occurring more often in patients than controls included TRBV5-6, TRBV5-1 and TRBV20-1.

The TCR beta cDNA libraries contained unique molecular identifiers. TCRdb processed the PCR reads anew with MiXCR; each CDR3 protein has one entry. Of 750,000 to 950,000 distinct CDR3 sequences in the sample, about 53% are singletons; the top ten hold under 6%. A word on this clonotype: The antigen is not known.

The CDR3 is 16 residues long. Germline CDR1 SGHRS, CDR2 YFSETQ. Trimming cost V 4 bases and J 7 bases; bases outside gene matches: 9. The material sequenced was blood. The TCR comes from a girl under 18 with multiple sclerosis. This rearrangement joins TRBV5-1 to TRBJ2-1; 12 bases match TRBD2. The CDR3 sequence: CASSPQPSGGGNEQFF. Here the CDR3 DNA reads TGCGCCAGCAGCCCGCAACCTAGCGGGGGGGGAAATGAGCAGTTCTTC.